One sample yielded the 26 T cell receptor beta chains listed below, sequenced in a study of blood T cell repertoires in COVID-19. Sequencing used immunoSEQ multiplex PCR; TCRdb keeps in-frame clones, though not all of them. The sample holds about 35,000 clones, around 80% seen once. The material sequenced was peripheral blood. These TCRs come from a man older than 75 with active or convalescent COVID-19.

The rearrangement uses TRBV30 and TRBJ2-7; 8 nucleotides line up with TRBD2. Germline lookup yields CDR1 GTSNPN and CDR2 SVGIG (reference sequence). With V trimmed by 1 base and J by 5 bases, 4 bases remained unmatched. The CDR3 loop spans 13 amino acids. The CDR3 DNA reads TGTGCCTGGAGTGGGACTAGCTTAAACGAGCAGTACTTC. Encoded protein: CAWSGTSLNEQYF.

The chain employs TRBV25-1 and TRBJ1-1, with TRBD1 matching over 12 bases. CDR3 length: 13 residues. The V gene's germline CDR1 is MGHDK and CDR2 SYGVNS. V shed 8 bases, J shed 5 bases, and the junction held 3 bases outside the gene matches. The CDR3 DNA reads TGTGCCAGCGGGGGACAGGGGGCGACTGAAGCTTTCTTT. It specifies CASGGQGATEAFF.

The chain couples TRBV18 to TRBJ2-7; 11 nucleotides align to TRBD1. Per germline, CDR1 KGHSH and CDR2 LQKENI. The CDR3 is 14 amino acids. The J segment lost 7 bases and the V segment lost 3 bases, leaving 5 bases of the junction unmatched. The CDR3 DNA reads TGTGCCAGCTCACCCTCCGGGACAGGGGGTGAGCAGTACTTC. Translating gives CASSPSGTGGEQYF.

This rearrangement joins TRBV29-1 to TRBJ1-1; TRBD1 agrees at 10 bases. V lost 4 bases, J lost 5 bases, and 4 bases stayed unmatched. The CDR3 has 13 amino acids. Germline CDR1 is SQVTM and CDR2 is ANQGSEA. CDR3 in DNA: TGCAGCGTTGTAGGACAGGGGGGAACTGAAGCTTTCTTT. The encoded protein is CSVVGQGGTEAFF.

This CDR3 is CASNRAGTYGYTF. CDR3 sequence (DNA): TGTGCCAGTAATCGAGCAGGGACTTATGGCTACACCTTC. The chain couples TRBV19 to TRBJ1-2; D perhaps matches TRBD1 (5 bases). V gave up 7 bases and J gave up 5 bases, with 14 bases separating them. Germline V gives CDR1 LNHDA, CDR2 SQIVND (reference sequence). CDR3 length equals 13 residues.

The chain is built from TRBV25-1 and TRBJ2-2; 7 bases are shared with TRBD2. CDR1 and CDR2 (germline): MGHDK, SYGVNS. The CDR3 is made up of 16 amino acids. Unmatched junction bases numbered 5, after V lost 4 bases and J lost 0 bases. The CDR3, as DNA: TGTGCCAGCAGTGGGAAACTAGCGCCGAACACCGGGGAGCTGTTTTTT. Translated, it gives CASSGKLAPNTGELFF.

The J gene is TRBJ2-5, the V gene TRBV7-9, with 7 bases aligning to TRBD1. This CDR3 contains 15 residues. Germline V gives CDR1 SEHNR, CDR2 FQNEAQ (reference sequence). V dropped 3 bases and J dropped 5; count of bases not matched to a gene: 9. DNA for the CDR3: TGTGCCAGCAGCTTTTCGACAGGGCTCGGCGAGACCCAGTACTTC. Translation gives CASSFSTGLGETQYF.

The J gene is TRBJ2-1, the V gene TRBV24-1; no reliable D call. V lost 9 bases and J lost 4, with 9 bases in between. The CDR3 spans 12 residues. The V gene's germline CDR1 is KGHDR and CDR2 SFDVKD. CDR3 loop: CATLGPYNEQFF. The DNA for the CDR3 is TGTGCCACCCTAGGTCCTTACAATGAGCAGTTCTTC.

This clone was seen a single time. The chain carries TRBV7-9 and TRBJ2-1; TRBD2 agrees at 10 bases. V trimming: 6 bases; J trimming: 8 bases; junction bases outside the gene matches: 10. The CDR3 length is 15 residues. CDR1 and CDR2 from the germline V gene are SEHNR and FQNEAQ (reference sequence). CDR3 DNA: TGTGCCAGCAGAAAGTCTAGCGGGAGTCGCGATGAGCAGTTCTTC. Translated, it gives CASRKSSGSRDEQFF.

CDR3 protein: CASKQAYNSPLHF. DNA for the CDR3: TGTGCCAGCAAACAGGCTTATAATTCACCCCTCCACTTT. The chain employs TRBV6-5 and TRBJ1-6, with D possibly matching TRBD1 (5 bases). The CDR3 loop spans 13 amino acids. Germline V gene sequence: CDR1 MNHEY, CDR2 SVGAGI. Trimming removed 7 bases at V and 4 bases at J, with 8 bases between.

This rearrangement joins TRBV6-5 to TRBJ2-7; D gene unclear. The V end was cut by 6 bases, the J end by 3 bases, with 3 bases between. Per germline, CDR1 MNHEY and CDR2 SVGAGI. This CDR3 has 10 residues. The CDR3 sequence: CASSRYEQYF. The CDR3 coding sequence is TGTGCCAGCAGCCGCTACGAGCAGTACTTC.

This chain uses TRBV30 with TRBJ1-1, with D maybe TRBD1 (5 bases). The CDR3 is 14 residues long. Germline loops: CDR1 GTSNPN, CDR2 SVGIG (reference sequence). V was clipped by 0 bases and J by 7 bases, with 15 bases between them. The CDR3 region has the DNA TGTGCCTGGAGTGTAAATTCTATAAGGGGTGAAGCTTTCTTT. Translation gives CAWSVNSIRGEAFF.

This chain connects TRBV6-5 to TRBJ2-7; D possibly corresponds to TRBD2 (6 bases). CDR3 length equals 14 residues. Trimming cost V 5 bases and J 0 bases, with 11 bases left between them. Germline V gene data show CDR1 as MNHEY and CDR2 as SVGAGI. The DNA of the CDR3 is TGTGCCAGCAGTCTATACGGGAGCTCCTACGAGCAGTACTTC. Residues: CASSLYGSSYEQYF.

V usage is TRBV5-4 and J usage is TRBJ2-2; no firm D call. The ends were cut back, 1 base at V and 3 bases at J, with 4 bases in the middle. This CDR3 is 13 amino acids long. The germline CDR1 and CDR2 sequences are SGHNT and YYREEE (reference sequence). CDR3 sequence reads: CASSLQDTGELFF. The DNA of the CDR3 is TGTGCCAGCAGCTTGCAGGACACCGGGGAGCTGTTTTTT.

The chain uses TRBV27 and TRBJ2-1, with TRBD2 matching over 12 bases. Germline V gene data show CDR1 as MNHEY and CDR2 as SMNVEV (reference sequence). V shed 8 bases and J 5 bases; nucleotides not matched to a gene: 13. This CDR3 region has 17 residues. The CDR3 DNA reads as TGTGCCAGCGGAAACGTACGGGCTAGCGGGAGGGACAATGAGCAGTTCTTC. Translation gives CASGNVRASGRDNEQFF.

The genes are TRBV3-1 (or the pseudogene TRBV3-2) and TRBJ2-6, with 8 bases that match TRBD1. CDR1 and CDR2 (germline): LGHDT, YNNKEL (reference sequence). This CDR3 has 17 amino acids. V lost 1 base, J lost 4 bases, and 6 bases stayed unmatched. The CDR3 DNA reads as TGTGCCAGCAGCCAAGGATCAGGGGGCGCAGGGGCCAACGTCCTGACTTTC. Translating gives CASSQGSGGAGANVLTF.

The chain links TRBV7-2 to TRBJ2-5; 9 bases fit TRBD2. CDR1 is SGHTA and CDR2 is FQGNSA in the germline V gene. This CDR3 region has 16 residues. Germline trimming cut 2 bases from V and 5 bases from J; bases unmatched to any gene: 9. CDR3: CASSLSFSGSRETQYF. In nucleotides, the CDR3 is TGTGCCAGCAGCTTATCATTTAGCGGGAGTAGGGAGACCCAGTACTTC.

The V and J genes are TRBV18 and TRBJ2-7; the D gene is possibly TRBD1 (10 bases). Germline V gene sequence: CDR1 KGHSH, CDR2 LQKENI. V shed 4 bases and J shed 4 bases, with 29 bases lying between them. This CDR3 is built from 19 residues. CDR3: CASSRKMGQGLAGNYEQYF. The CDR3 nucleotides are TGTGCCAGCTCACGAAAGATGGGACAGGGGCTAGCGGGGAATTACGAGCAGTACTTC.

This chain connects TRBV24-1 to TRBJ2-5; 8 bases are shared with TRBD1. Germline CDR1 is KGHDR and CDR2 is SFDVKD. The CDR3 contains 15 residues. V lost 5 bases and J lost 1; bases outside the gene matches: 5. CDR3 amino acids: CATSAEGQGQETQYF. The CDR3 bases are TGTGCCACCAGTGCCGAAGGACAGGGCCAAGAGACCCAGTACTTC.

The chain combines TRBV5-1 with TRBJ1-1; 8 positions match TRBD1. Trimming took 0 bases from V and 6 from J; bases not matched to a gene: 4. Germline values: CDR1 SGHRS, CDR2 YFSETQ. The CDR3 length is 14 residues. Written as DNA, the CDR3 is TGCGCCAGCAGCTTGGACAGGGGGGGTTCTGAAGCTTTCTTT. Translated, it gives CASSLDRGGSEAFF.

CDR3 in amino acids: CASSVGTGSGYTF. The CDR3 DNA is TGCGCCAGCAGCGTTGGAACCGGGAGTGGCTACACCTTC. The genes are TRBV5-1 and TRBJ1-2; D gene ambiguous. Trimming took off 4 bases at V and 7 bases at J, with 14 bases between the two ends. Germline CDR1 and CDR2: SGHRS and YFSETQ. The CDR3 extends over 13 amino acids.

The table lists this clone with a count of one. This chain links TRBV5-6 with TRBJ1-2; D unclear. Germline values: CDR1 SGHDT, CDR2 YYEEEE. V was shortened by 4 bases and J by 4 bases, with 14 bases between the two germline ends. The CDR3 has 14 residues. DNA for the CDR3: TGTGCCAGCAGCCTCAGTGGTGCCTCCTATGGCTACACCTTC. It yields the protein CASSLSGASYGYTF.

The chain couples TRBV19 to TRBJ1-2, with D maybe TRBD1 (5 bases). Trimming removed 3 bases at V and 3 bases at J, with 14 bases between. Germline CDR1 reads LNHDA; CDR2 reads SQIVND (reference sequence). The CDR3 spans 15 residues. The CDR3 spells CASSISGKSDYGYTF. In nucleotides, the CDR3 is TGTGCCAGTAGTATCTCAGGGAAGTCCGACTATGGCTACACCTTC.

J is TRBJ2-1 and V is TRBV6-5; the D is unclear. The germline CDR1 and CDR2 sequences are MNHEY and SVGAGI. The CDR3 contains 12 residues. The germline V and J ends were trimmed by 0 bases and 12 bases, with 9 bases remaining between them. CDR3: CASSYSGSGQFF. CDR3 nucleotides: TGTGCCAGCAGTTACTCTGGTTCGGGGCAGTTCTTC.

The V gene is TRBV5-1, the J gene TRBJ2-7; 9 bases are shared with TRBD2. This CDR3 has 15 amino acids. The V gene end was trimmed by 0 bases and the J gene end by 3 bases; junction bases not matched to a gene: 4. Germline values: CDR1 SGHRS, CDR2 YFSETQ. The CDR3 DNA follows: TGCGCCAGCAGCTTGGAACTAGCGGGCAACTACGAGCAGTACTTC. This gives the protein CASSLELAGNYEQYF.

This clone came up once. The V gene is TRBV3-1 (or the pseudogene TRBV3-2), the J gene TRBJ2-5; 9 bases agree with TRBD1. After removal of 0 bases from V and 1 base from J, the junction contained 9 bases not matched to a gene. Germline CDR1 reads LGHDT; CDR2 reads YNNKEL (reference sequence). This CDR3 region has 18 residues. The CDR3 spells CASSQDTDRGILQETQYF. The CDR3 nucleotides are TGTGCCAGCAGCCAAGATACGGACAGGGGCATTCTCCAAGAGACCCAGTACTTC.